A single sample is the source of the 3 T cell receptor beta chains below, sequenced in a study of OX40 agonist ivuxolimab in advanced cancers. The repertoire was sequenced with immunoSEQ multiplex PCR; TCRdb's copy has only in-frame clones and lacks some. Here the sample spans 40,000 to 55,000 clones, 80% to 90% being singletons. This specimen consisted of CD4+ or CD8+ T cells sorted from blood, obtained in a trial of the OX40 agonist ivuxolimab. The receptor set was obtained from an adult with an advanced solid tumor such as melanoma, head and neck, liver or kidney cancer.

The chain is built from TRBV10-3 and TRBJ2-1; possibly TRBD2 for D (5 bases). Germline CDR1 and CDR2: ENHRY and SYGVKD. V gave up 6 bases and J gave up 2 bases, with 20 bases separating them. The CDR3 consists of 17 residues. The CDR3 loop reads CAISPIWGDSPYNEQFF. CDR3 nucleotides: TGTGCCATCAGCCCAATCTGGGGAGACTCGCCCTACAATGAGCAGTTCTTC.

The chain couples TRBV25-1 to TRBJ2-3, with D possibly being TRBD2 (6 bases). Germline values: CDR1 MGHDK, CDR2 SYGVNS. The V gene lost 4 bases and the J gene lost 1 base, with 9 bases spanning the gap. The CDR3 sequence is 14 residues long. In DNA form, the CDR3 reads TGTGCCAGCAGTGGCCAGCGGGGCACAGATACGCAGTATTTT. This codes for CASSGQRGTDTQYF.

This sequence joins TRBV23-1 and TRBJ2-3; D ambiguous. TRBV23-1 is reported as an ORF; its role is uncertain. The CDR3 has 12 residues. V lost 5 bases, J lost 7 bases, and 10 bases lay in between. CDR3 amino acids: CASSAGRNTQYF. The CDR3 coding sequence is TGCGCCAGCAGTGCAGGCAGAAATACGCAGTATTTT.